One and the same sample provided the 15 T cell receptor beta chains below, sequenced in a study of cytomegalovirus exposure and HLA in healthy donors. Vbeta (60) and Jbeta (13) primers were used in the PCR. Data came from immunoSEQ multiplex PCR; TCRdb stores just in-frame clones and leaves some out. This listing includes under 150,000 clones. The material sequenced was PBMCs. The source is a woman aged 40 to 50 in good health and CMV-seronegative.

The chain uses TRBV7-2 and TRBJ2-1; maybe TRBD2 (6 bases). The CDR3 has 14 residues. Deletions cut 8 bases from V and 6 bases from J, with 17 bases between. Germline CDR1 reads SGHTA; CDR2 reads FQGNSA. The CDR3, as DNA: TGTGCCAGCGCCGGTGCGGGGCCAACCAATGAGCAGTTCTTC. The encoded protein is CASAGAGPTNEQFF.

The CDR3: CASSFRDRVVTEAFF. The CDR3, as DNA: TGTGCCAGCAGCTTCCGGGACAGGGTGGTCACTGAAGCTTTCTTT. The gene calls are TRBV5-6 and TRBJ1-1; TRBD1 agrees at 9 bases. J lost 4 bases, V lost 2 bases, and 6 bases had no gene match. Germline lookup yields CDR1 SGHDT and CDR2 YYEEEE. The CDR3 runs to 15 residues.

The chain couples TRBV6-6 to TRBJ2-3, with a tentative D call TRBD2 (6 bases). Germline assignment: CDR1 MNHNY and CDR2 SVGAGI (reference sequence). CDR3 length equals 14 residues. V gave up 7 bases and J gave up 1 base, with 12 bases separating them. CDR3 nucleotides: TGTGCCAGCACTGGCGGGATTCGCACAGATACGCAGTATTTT. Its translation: CASTGGIRTDTQYF.

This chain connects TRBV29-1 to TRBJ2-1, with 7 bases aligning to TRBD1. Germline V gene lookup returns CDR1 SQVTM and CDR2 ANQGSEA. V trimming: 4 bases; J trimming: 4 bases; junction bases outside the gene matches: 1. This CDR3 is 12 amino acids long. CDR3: CSVVGQYNEQFF. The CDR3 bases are TGCAGCGTTGTGGGACAGTACAATGAGCAGTTCTTC.

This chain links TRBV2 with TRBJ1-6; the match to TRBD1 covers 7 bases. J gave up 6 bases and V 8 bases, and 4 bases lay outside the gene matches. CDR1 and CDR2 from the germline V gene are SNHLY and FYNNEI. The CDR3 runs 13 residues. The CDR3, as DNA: TGTGCCAGCTCGGGACAGATTAATTCACCCCTCCACTTT. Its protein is CASSGQINSPLHF. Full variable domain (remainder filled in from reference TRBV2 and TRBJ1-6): EPEVTQTPSHQVTQMGQEVILRCVPISNHLYFYWYRQILGQKVEFLVSFYNNEISEKSEIFDDQFSVERPDGSNFTLKIRSTKLEDSAMYFCASSGQINSPLHFGNGTRLTVT.

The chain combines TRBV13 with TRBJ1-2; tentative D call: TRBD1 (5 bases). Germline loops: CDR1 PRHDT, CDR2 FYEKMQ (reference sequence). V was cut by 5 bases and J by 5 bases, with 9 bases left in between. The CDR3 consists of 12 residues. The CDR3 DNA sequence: TGTGCCAGCAGCGAGGACACGTATGGCTACACCTTC. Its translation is CASSEDTYGYTF. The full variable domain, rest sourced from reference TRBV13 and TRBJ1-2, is AAGVIQSPRHLIKEKRETATLKCYPIPRHDTVYWYQQGPGQDPQFLISFYEKMQSDKGSIPDRFSAQQFSDYHSELNMSSLELGDSALYFCASSEDTYGYTFGSGTRLTVV.

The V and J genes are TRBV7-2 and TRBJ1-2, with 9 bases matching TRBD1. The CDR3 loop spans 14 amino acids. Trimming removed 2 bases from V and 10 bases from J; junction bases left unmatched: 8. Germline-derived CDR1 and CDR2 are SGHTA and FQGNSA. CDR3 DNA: TGTGCCAGCAGCTTATTAGGGACAGGGATAACCTACACCTTC. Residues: CASSLLGTGITYTF. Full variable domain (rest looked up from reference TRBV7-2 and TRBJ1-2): GAGVSQSPSNKVTEKGKDVELRCDPISGHTALYWYRQSLGQGLEFLIYFQGNSAPDKSGLPSDRFSAERTGGSVSTLTIQRTQQEDSAVYLCASSLLGTGITYTFGSGTRLTVV.

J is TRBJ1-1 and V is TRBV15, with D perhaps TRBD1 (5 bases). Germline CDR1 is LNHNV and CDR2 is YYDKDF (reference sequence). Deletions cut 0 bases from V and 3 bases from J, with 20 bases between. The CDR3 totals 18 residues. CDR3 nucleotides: TGTGCCACCAGCAGAGATGTCCTTTCTGCAGGGCTTTACACTGAAGCTTTCTTT. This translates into CATSRDVLSAGLYTEAFF.

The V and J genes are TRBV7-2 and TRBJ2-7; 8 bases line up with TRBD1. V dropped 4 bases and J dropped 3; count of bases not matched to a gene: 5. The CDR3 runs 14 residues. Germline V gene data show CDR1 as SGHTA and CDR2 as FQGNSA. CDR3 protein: CASSSRQGNYEQYV. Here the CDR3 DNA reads TGTGCCAGCAGCTCTCGACAGGGGAACTACGAGCAGTACGTC.

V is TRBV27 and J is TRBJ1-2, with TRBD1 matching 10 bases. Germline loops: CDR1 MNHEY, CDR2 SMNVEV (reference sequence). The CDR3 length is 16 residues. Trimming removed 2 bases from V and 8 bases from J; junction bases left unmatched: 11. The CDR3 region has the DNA TGTGCCAGCAGTTTACTCACCGGGACAGGGGCTATGGGCTACACCTTC. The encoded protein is CASSLLTGTGAMGYTF.

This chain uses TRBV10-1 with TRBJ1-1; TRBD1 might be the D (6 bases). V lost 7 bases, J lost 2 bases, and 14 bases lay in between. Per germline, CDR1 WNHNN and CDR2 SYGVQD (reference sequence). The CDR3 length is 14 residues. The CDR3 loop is CASMWGRGNTEAFF. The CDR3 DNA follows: TGCGCCAGCATGTGGGGCAGGGGAAACACTGAAGCTTTCTTT.

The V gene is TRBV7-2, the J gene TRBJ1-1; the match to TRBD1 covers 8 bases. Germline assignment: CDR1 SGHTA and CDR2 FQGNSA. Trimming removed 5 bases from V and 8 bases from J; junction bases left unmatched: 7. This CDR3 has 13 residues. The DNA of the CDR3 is TGTGCCAGCAGCCTTGACAGGGGAAAAGAAGCTTTCTTT. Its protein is CASSLDRGKEAFF.

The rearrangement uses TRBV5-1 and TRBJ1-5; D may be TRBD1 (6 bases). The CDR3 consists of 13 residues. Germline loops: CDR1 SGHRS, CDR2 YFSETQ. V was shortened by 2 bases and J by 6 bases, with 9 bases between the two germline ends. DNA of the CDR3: TGCGCCAGCAGCTTTACAGGGACTCAGCCCCAGCATTTT. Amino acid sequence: CASSFTGTQPQHF.

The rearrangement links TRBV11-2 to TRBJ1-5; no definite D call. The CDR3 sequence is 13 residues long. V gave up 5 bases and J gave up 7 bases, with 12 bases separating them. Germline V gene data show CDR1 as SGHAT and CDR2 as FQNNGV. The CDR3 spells CASSPQIRQPQHF. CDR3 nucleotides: TGTGCCAGCAGCCCCCAAATCCGGCAGCCCCAGCATTTT.

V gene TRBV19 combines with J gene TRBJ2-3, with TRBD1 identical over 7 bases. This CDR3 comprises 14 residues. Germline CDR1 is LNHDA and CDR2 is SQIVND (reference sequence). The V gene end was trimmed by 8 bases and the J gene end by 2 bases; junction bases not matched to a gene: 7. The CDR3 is CASRPGTDTDTQYF. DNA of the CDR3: TGTGCCAGTCGACCCGGGACAGACACAGATACGCAGTATTTT. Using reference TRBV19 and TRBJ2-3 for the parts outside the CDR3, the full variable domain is DGGITQSPKYLFRKEGQNVTLSCEQNLNHDAMYWYRQDPGQGLRLIYYSQIVNDFQKGDIAEGYSVSREKKESFPLTVTSAQKNPTAFYLCASRPGTDTDTQYFGPGTRLTVL.